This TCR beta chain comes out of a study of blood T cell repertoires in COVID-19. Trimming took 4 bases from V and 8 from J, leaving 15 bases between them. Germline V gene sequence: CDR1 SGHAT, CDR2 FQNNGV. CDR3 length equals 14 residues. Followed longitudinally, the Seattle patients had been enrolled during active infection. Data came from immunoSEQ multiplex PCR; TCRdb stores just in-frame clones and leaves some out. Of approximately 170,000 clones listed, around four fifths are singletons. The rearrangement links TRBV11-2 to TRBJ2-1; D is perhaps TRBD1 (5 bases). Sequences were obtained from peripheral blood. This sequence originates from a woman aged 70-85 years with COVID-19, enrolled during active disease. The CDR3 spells CASSSLLRGHEQFF. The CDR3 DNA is TGTGCCAGCAGCTCCCTTCTAAGGGGCCATGAGCAGTTCTTC.